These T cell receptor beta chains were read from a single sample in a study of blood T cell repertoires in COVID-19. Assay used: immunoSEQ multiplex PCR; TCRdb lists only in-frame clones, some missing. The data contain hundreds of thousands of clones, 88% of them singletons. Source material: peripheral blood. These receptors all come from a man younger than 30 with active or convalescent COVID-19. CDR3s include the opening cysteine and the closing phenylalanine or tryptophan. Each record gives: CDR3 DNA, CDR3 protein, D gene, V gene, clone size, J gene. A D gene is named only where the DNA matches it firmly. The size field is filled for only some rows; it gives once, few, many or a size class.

CDR3 DNA: TGTGCCAGCAGGGAATCGGGGGGAGCCTATAATTCACCCCTCCACTTT; CDR3 protein: CASRESGGAYNSPLHF; D gene: .; V gene: TRBV6-1; clone size: .; J gene: TRBJ1-6
CDR3 DNA: TGTGCCAGCAGCCCGCGACGGGACAGGGGGTCCGACGAGCAGTACTTC; CDR3 protein: CASSPRRDRGSDEQYF; D gene: TRBD1; V gene: TRBV7-9; clone size: .; J gene: TRBJ2-7
CDR3 DNA: TGTGCCAGCAGCGACGGACACTCCTACGAGCAGTACTTC; CDR3 protein: CASSDGHSYEQYF; D gene: .; V gene: TRBV12-3/TRBV12-4; clone size: .; J gene: TRBJ2-7
CDR3 DNA: TGTGCCAGCAGCCCAAAAGTCCAGGGGAGCACAGATACGCAGTATTTT; CDR3 protein: CASSPKVQGSTDTQYF; D gene: .; V gene: TRBV9; clone size: .; J gene: TRBJ2-3
CDR3 DNA: TGTGCCAGCAGCCACCTAACGGGTGGGGCCAAAAACATTCAGTACTTC; CDR3 protein: CASSHLTGGAKNIQYF; D gene: .; V gene: TRBV14; clone size: .; J gene: TRBJ2-4
CDR3 DNA: TGTGCCAGCAGCTTGGTGGCGCACAGGGGGTCGTCTGGGGCCAACGTCCTGACTTTC; CDR3 protein: CASSLVAHRGSSGANVLTF; D gene: TRBD1; V gene: TRBV5-8; clone size: once; J gene: TRBJ2-6
CDR3 DNA: TGTGCCAGCAGTGCACCGGGACAGGGAAACACTGAAGCTTTCTTT; CDR3 protein: CASSAPGQGNTEAFF; D gene: TRBD1; V gene: TRBV27; clone size: .; J gene: TRBJ1-1
CDR3 DNA: TGTGCCAGCAGTCCCGCGGCAGGGGTATTCTACGAGCAGTACTTC; CDR3 protein: CASSPAAGVFYEQYF; D gene: .; V gene: TRBV6-5; clone size: .; J gene: TRBJ2-7
CDR3 DNA: TGTGCCAGCAGCTCTCCGGGGGGCGCCTATTCACCCCTCCACTTT; CDR3 protein: CASSSPGGAYSPLHF; D gene: .; V gene: TRBV7-2; clone size: .; J gene: TRBJ1-6
CDR3 DNA: TGTGCCAGCAGCCAAGTTCCCGGGAGAAGCACAGATACGCAGTATTTT; CDR3 protein: CASSQVPGRSTDTQYF; D gene: .; V gene: TRBV14; clone size: .; J gene: TRBJ2-3
CDR3 DNA: TGTGCCATTCGACAGGGGAACACCGGGGAGCTGTTTTTT; CDR3 protein: CAIRQGNTGELFF; D gene: TRBD1; V gene: TRBV10-3; clone size: once; J gene: TRBJ2-2
CDR3 DNA: TGTGCCAGCAGCGGGGACAGTTTTGGCACTGAAGCTTTCTTT; CDR3 protein: CASSGDSFGTEAFF; D gene: TRBD1; V gene: TRBV5-6; clone size: .; J gene: TRBJ1-1
CDR3 DNA: TGTGCCAGCAGCCTCCAGACCGGGTACACCGGGGAGCTGTTTTTT; CDR3 protein: CASSLQTGYTGELFF; D gene: .; V gene: TRBV5-5; clone size: .; J gene: TRBJ2-2
CDR3 DNA: TGTGCCAGCACTAAGACAGGGGGTTATAATTCACCCCTCCACTTT; CDR3 protein: CASTKTGGYNSPLHF; D gene: TRBD1; V gene: TRBV27; clone size: .; J gene: TRBJ1-6
CDR3 DNA: TGTGCCAGCAGCTTTAGTGGGACAGGGGGCGAAGGCTACACCTTC; CDR3 protein: CASSFSGTGGEGYTF; D gene: TRBD1; V gene: TRBV7-2; clone size: .; J gene: TRBJ1-2
CDR3 DNA: TGTGCCAGCAGTAATATGGGGACAGGAGGAAGGGAAAAACTGTTTTTT; CDR3 protein: CASSNMGTGGREKLFF; D gene: TRBD1; V gene: TRBV27; clone size: .; J gene: TRBJ1-4
CDR3 DNA: TGTGCCAGCCGGCTACAGTGGAACTCCTACGAGCAGTACTTC; CDR3 protein: CASRLQWNSYEQYF; D gene: .; V gene: TRBV6-5; clone size: .; J gene: TRBJ2-7
CDR3 DNA: TGTGCCAGCAGCCACCAACCCCGGCGGGCCCGAGAAGAGACCCAGTACTTC; CDR3 protein: CASSHQPRRAREETQYF; D gene: .; V gene: TRBV7-8; clone size: .; J gene: TRBJ2-5
CDR3 DNA: TGCGCCAGCAGCCAGAGTGGGGAGTGGGAAAAACTGTTTTTT; CDR3 protein: CASSQSGEWEKLFF; D gene: .; V gene: TRBV4-3; clone size: .; J gene: TRBJ1-4
CDR3 DNA: TGTGCCAGCACCTCGGGGAGCAATCAGCCCCAGCATTTT; CDR3 protein: CASTSGSNQPQHF; D gene: .; V gene: TRBV12-3/TRBV12-4; clone size: .; J gene: TRBJ1-5
CDR3 DNA: TGCGCCAGCAGCCAGGTGGGACAGGGGCGCACAGATACGCAGTATTTT; CDR3 protein: CASSQVGQGRTDTQYF; D gene: TRBD1; V gene: TRBV4-1; clone size: .; J gene: TRBJ2-3
CDR3 DNA: TGTGCCAGCAGTTACTCGACGGGGGGATACAATGAGCAGTTCTTC; CDR3 protein: CASSYSTGGYNEQFF; D gene: TRBD2; V gene: TRBV6-5; clone size: .; J gene: TRBJ2-1
CDR3 DNA: TGTGCCAGCAGCGTAGGCGACAGGGGAGCAGCAGATACGCAGTATTTT; CDR3 protein: CASSVGDRGAADTQYF; D gene: TRBD1; V gene: TRBV9; clone size: .; J gene: TRBJ2-3
CDR3 DNA: TGTGCCAGCTCTCGACCCGGGGAGACCCAGTACTTC; CDR3 protein: CASSRPGETQYF; D gene: .; V gene: TRBV18; clone size: .; J gene: TRBJ2-5
CDR3 DNA: TGTGCCAGCAGACCAGGCGGGGGAGGTGAAGCTTTCTTT; CDR3 protein: CASRPGGGGEAFF; D gene: .; V gene: TRBV6-5; clone size: .; J gene: TRBJ1-1
CDR3 DNA: TGTGCCATCCGAGGAGATAGCACAGATACGCAGTATTTT; CDR3 protein: CAIRGDSTDTQYF; D gene: .; V gene: TRBV10-3; clone size: .; J gene: TRBJ2-3
CDR3 DNA: TGCGCCAGCAGCCCTGGGACAGACGCTAACTATGGCTACACCTTC; CDR3 protein: CASSPGTDANYGYTF; D gene: TRBD1; V gene: TRBV5-1; clone size: once; J gene: TRBJ1-2
CDR3 DNA: TGCAGCGTGGACAGGGTTCAGCCCCAGCATTTT; CDR3 protein: CSVDRVQPQHF; D gene: TRBD1; V gene: TRBV29-1; clone size: .; J gene: TRBJ1-5